What follows are 30 T cell receptor beta chains derived from one specimen sequenced in a study of T cells in Graves' hyperthyroidism and ophthalmopathy. TCR beta CDR3 regions were amplified from RNA transcripts. The primer set for the first-round RT-PCR of the TCR CDR3 was HTBI. Via MiXCR, TCRdb re-called the multiplex PCR reads, giving one row per CDR3 protein. Among about 270,000 distinct CDR3 sequences listed, around 25% were seen once. The material sequenced was blood. Source of these receptors: a man in his forties or fifties with Graves' hyperthyroidism that later progressed to Graves' ophthalmopathy.

This clonotype was detected many times. The genes are TRBV6-4 and TRBJ1-5; D call uncertain. In germline, CDR1 is MRHNA, CDR2 SNTAGT. CDR3 length equals 13 residues. The germline V and J ends were trimmed by 3 bases and 6 bases, with 9 bases remaining between them. CDR3 nucleotide sequence: TGTGCCAGCAGTGAGAATCGGGGTCAGCCCCAGCATTTT. This encodes CASSENRGQPQHF.

This clonotype was seen repeatedly, ten times or more. The J gene is TRBJ2-1, the V gene TRBV29-1; 10 bases are shared with TRBD1. The J segment lost 10 bases and the V segment lost 7 bases, leaving 10 bases of the junction unmatched. This CDR3 region has 13 residues. Per germline, CDR1 SQVTM and CDR2 ANQGSEA. The CDR3: CSAAGQGVREQFF. The CDR3 DNA is TGCAGCGCCGCCGGACAGGGGGTTAGGGAGCAGTTCTTC.

This clonotype has ten or more counts. The genes are TRBV12-3 or TRBV12-4 and TRBJ2-7; 7 bases align to TRBD1. There are 14 residues in the CDR3. V lost 5 bases and J lost 3; bases outside the gene matches: 7. CDR3 protein: CASSRQGKIYEQYF. The DNA for the CDR3 is TGTGCCAGCAGTCGACAGGGAAAAATCTACGAGCAGTACTTC.

The table lists this clonotype with many counts. The chain combines TRBV27 with TRBJ1-3; no clear D. The V end was cut by 2 bases, the J end by 0 bases, with 8 bases between. The CDR3 is 15 amino acids. Germline V gene lookup returns CDR1 MNHEY and CDR2 SMNVEV (reference sequence). The CDR3 coding sequence is TGTGCCAGCAGTTTAGATCGGAGCTCTGGAAACACCATATATTTT. It specifies CASSLDRSSGNTIYF.

This clonotype was seen more than once but under ten times. The genes are TRBV20-1 and TRBJ1-1; D is ambiguous. The CDR3 has 14 amino acids. Germline CDR1 reads DFQATT; CDR2 reads SNEGSKA (reference sequence). Trimming removed 0 bases at V and 1 base at J, with 9 bases between. CDR3 bases: TGCAGTGCTAGAGATTGGAGGGAGAACACTGAAGCTTTCTTT. This sequence encodes CSARDWRENTEAFF.

In this sample, this clonotype turned up a few times. J is TRBJ2-2 and V is TRBV6-5; 8 positions agree with TRBD2. CDR1 is MNHEY, CDR2 SVGAGI, per germline. The V segment lost 4 bases and the J segment 1 base; nucleotides outside the gene matches: 5. The CDR3 extends over 16 amino acids. CDR3 nucleotide sequence: TGTGCCAGCAGTTTTGAAAGCGGGAGGAACACCGGGGAGCTGTTTTTT. It is translated as CASSFESGRNTGELFF.

This clonotype came up a few times. The CDR3 sequence: CASSLGGGQGSFGNTIYF. Here the CDR3 DNA reads TGTGCCAGCAGCTTAGGTGGGGGACAGGGGTCCTTCGGAAACACCATATATTTT. The chain combines TRBV11-2 with TRBJ1-3; 10 bases match TRBD1. The CDR3 contains 18 residues. CDR1 and CDR2 from the germline V gene are SGHAT and FQNNGV. V shed 1 base, J shed 4 bases, and the junction held 10 bases outside the gene matches.

This clonotype was found a few times. The V and J genes are TRBV18 and TRBJ2-7, with D perhaps matching TRBD1 (6 bases). Looked up from germline, CDR1 is KGHSH and CDR2 is LQKENI. The CDR3 length is 16 residues. Trimming shortened V by 4 bases and J by 3 bases, and 19 bases separated the two germline ends. CDR3: CASSLRPPDRSYEQYF. CDR3 nucleotides: TGTGCCAGCTCACTCCGCCCCCCAGACAGGAGCTACGAGCAGTACTTC.

This rearrangement joins TRBV29-1 to TRBJ2-7; no definite D call. V dropped 1 base and J dropped 3 bases, with 10 bases sitting between them. Germline V gene data show CDR1 as SQVTM and CDR2 as ANQGSEA. The CDR3 is 13 residues long. DNA for the CDR3: TGCAGCGTTGAAGTCAGCAGCGTCTACGAGCAGTACTTC. Protein: CSVEVSSVYEQYF.

This clonotype was counted at least ten times. The chain uses TRBV6-1 and TRBJ1-2; D may be TRBD1 (5 bases). Germline loops: CDR1 MNHNS, CDR2 SASEGT. The CDR3 loop spans 14 amino acids. Between the trimmed V and J ends, which lost 4 bases and 8 bases, there was a span of 17 bases. CDR3 sequence: CASSVSGTLGGYTF. The CDR3 bases are TGTGCCAGCAGTGTCTCCGGGACCCTGGGCGGCTACACCTTC.

This clonotype was picked up a small number of times. The V call is TRBV4-1, the J call TRBJ1-3, with D unresolved. The CDR3 is 14 amino acids. The V end was cut by 7 bases, the J end by 0 bases, with 10 bases between. Germline V CDR1 and CDR2: MGHRA, YSYEKL. This chain's CDR3 is CASTHKSSGNTIYF. CDR3 nucleotides: TGCGCCAGCACCCACAAGAGCTCTGGAAACACCATATATTTT.

The CDR3 coding sequence is TGTGCCAGCAGCCAAGATCCAAGACAGGGGGCTTACGAGCAGTACTTC. Its translation: CASSQDPRQGAYEQYF. The J gene is TRBJ2-7, the V gene TRBV14; 10 positions match TRBD1. The V gene end was trimmed by 0 bases and the J gene end by 4 bases; junction bases not matched to a gene: 6. Germline V lookup: CDR1 SGHDN, CDR2 FVKESK. The length of the CDR3 is 16 residues.

This clonotype was counted at least ten times. The chain has TRBV5-1 and TRBJ1-1, with D maybe TRBD1 (6 bases). V was trimmed by 4 bases and J by 11 bases, leaving 27 bases between them. CDR1 SGHRS and CDR2 YFSETQ come from the germline V gene. The CDR3 consists of 16 residues. The CDR3 DNA is TGCGCCAGCAGCACGATCTATAACCGGGACAATTACCGGGCTTTCTTT. This translates into CASSTIYNRDNYRAFF.

This clonotype turned up a few times. This chain connects TRBV4-2 to TRBJ2-5, with 10 bases fitting TRBD2. The J segment lost 4 bases and the V segment lost 4 bases, leaving 9 bases of the junction unmatched. The germline V gene has CDR1 LGHNA and CDR2 YNFKEQ. CDR3 length: 16 residues. The CDR3 DNA follows: TGTGCCAGCAGCCCCCTCGGGACTAGCGTTGGAGAGACCCAGTACTTC. Its translation is CASSPLGTSVGETQYF.

The chain uses TRBV3-1 and TRBJ1-2; TRBD1 aligns across 7 bases. Germline assignment: CDR1 LGHDT and CDR2 YNNKEL (reference sequence). The CDR3 loop spans 15 amino acids. Trimming at V came to 4 bases and at J to 4 bases, leaving 9 bases not matched to a gene. The CDR3 DNA sequence: TGTGCCAGCAGCCCCCCAGGGGGGCCAGGCTATGGCTACACCTTC. As protein: CASSPPGGPGYGYTF.

This clonotype has at least ten counts. This chain connects TRBV18 to TRBJ2-7, with D perhaps matching TRBD2 (6 bases). The V gene's germline CDR1 is KGHSH and CDR2 LQKENI. V was clipped by 0 bases and J by 7 bases, with 16 bases between them. The CDR3 spans 15 residues. The CDR3 region is CASSPPGGTGGEQYF. DNA for the CDR3: TGTGCCAGCTCACCACCTGGCGGGACCGGAGGGGAGCAGTACTTC.

The V gene is TRBV6-2 or TRBV6-3, the J gene TRBJ1-2; perhaps TRBD1 as D (6 bases). V was cut by 7 bases and J by 0 bases, with 12 bases left in between. This CDR3 region has 14 residues. In germline, CDR1 is MNHEY, CDR2 SVGEGT. CDR3 in amino acids: CASTRDRSNYGYTF. DNA for the CDR3: TGTGCCAGCACCCGTGACAGGTCTAACTATGGCTACACCTTC.

V gene TRBV20-1 combines with J gene TRBJ1-5, with D possibly being TRBD1 (5 bases). This CDR3 spans 12 amino acids. V dropped 3 bases and J dropped 16 bases, with 19 bases sitting between them. Germline CDR1 reads DFQATT; CDR2 reads SNEGSKA (reference sequence). CDR3: CSASEDGTTIHF. CDR3 nucleotides: TGCAGTGCTAGTGAAGATGGGACTACCATACATTTT.

This clonotype was observed many times. The rearrangement uses TRBV10-2 and TRBJ2-5, with a weak D call TRBD2 (6 bases). Trimming took off 4 bases at V and 5 bases at J, with 14 bases between the two ends. Germline CDR1 is WSHSY and CDR2 is SAAADI. The CDR3 has 14 residues. The CDR3 coding sequence is TGCGCCAGCAGTGGGGACTCCCCGGGGGAGACCCAGTACTTC. This encodes CASSGDSPGETQYF.

This clonotype was seen repeatedly, ten times or more. The chain carries TRBV10-1 and TRBJ2-5; 8 bases line up with TRBD2. With 3 bases clipped from V and 1 base from J, the junction kept 4 bases outside the gene matches. The CDR3 runs to 15 residues. Per the germline V gene, CDR1 is WNHNN and CDR2 is SYGVQD (reference sequence). Written as DNA, the CDR3 is TGCGCCAGCAGTGAAGGCGGGAGGCTCCAAGAGACCCAGTACTTC. It encodes CASSEGGRLQETQYF.

In its sample, this clonotype was seen a few times. The chain employs TRBV30 and TRBJ2-3, with D possibly being TRBD2 (6 bases). The CDR3 runs to 15 residues. Trimming took 4 bases from V and 3 from J, leaving 17 bases between them. In germline, CDR1 is GTSNPN, CDR2 SVGIG (reference sequence). CDR3 in DNA: TGTGCCTGGATTCTCGGCGGGGACCGAACAGATACGCAGTATTTT. Translating gives CAWILGGDRTDTQYF. The variable domain in full, completed from reference TRBV30 and TRBJ2-3, reads SQTIHQWPATLVQPVGSPLSLECTVEGTSNPNLYWYRQAAGRGLQLLFYSVGIGQISSEVPQNLSASRPQDRQFILSSKKLLLSDSGFYLCAWILGGDRTDTQYFGPGTRLTVL.

This rearrangement joins TRBV28 to TRBJ2-7, with no clear D. V was trimmed by 5 bases and J by 0 bases, leaving 11 bases between them. This CDR3 region has 14 residues. Germline CDR1 is MDHEN and CDR2 is SYDVKM. The CDR3 is CASSPVSLSYEQYF. For the CDR3, the DNA is TGTGCCAGCAGTCCTGTCTCGCTCTCCTACGAGCAGTACTTC. Variable domain in full (rest from reference TRBV28 and TRBJ2-7): DVKVTQSSRYLVKRTGEKVFLECVQDMDHENMFWYRQDPGLGLRLIYFSYDVKMKEKGDIPEGYSVSREKKERFSLILESASTNQTSMYLCASSPVSLSYEQYFGPGTRLTVT.

This clonotype was seen many times. This chain connects TRBV4-1 to TRBJ2-7, with a possible D match to TRBD1 (6 bases). The germline gives CDR1 MGHRA, CDR2 YSYEKL. Between the trimmed V and J ends, which lost 0 bases and 2 bases, there was a span of 14 bases. The CDR3 spans 16 residues. The CDR3 sequence is CASSQDPGQLAYEQYF. CDR3 sequence (DNA): TGCGCCAGCAGCCAAGATCCCGGACAGCTAGCCTACGAGCAGTACTTC.

The CDR3 loop reads CASSLVVQGASGYTF. As DNA, the CDR3 is TGTGCCAGCAGCTTAGTGGTACAGGGGGCTTCTGGCTACACCTTC. This chain joins TRBV7-2 and TRBJ1-2, with 9 positions matching TRBD1. CDR1 is SGHTA and CDR2 is FQGNSA in the germline V gene. The V segment lost 1 base and the J segment 7 bases; nucleotides outside the gene matches: 7. The CDR3 sequence is 15 residues long.

This clonotype was seen just once. The gene calls are TRBV6-1 and TRBJ2-5; TRBD2 aligns across 8 bases. CDR1 is MNHNS, CDR2 SASEGT, per germline. The junction had 11 bases not matched to a gene; V was cut back by 7 bases and J by 4 bases. This CDR3 contains 15 residues. The CDR3 DNA sequence: TGTGCCAGCAAATTTAGCGGGATTGTAGTAGAGACCCAGTACTTC. It encodes CASKFSGIVVETQYF.

V usage is TRBV7-2 and J usage is TRBJ2-7; no clear D. The ends were cut back, 0 bases at V and 6 bases at J, with 15 bases in the middle. The CDR3 sequence is 15 residues long. The germline CDR1 and CDR2 sequences are SGHTA and FQGNSA. CDR3 nucleotides: TGTGCCAGCAGCTTAGCGGAACCTGGTCCCCGCGAGCAGTACTTC. Its protein is CASSLAEPGPREQYF. The variable domain in full, with the rest retrieved from reference TRBV7-2 and TRBJ2-7, is GAGVSQSPSNKVTEKGKDVELRCDPISGHTALYWYRQSLGQGLEFLIYFQGNSAPDKSGLPSDRFSAERTGGSVSTLTIQRTQQEDSAVYLCASSLAEPGPREQYFGPGTRLTVT.

This clonotype was detected ten times or more. The chain uses TRBV10-2 and TRBJ2-5; no reliable D call. The CDR3 is 14 residues long. Germline-derived CDR1 and CDR2 are WSHSY and SAAADI. V shed 0 bases and J shed 0 bases, with 5 bases lying between them. CDR3 protein: CASSESRYQETQYF. CDR3 nucleotides: TGCGCCAGCAGTGAGTCAAGGTACCAAGAGACCCAGTACTTC.

This clonotype was recorded at least ten times. The chain employs TRBV6-1 and TRBJ1-1; 8 positions agree with TRBD1. Germline lookup yields CDR1 MNHNS and CDR2 SASEGT. J was trimmed by 3 bases and V by 6 bases; bases with no gene match: 12. The CDR3 spans 16 residues. The CDR3 loop reads CASRDFTGGGDTEAFF. The DNA for the CDR3 is TGTGCCAGCAGGGACTTTACAGGGGGAGGGGACACTGAAGCTTTCTTT.

This clonotype occurred many times. The chain links TRBV27 to TRBJ2-7, with D possibly being TRBD2 (7 bases). Germline lookup yields CDR1 MNHEY and CDR2 SMNVEV (reference sequence). CDR3 length: 16 residues. V was pared by 0 bases and J by 6 bases, with 18 bases between. The CDR3 coding sequence is TGTGCCAGCAGTTTATCGGTCGGGGGGCGTCGGGTCGAGCAGTACTTC. Encoded protein: CASSLSVGGRRVEQYF.

This clonotype was observed once. This rearrangement joins TRBV20-1 to TRBJ2-7; 9 nucleotides align to TRBD2. Germline V gene data show CDR1 as DFQATT and CDR2 as SNEGSKA (reference sequence). V was clipped by 6 bases and J by 10 bases; unmatched bases: 16. The CDR3 sequence is 14 residues long. The CDR3 is CSAKALAGTYGQYF. For the CDR3, the DNA is TGCAGTGCCAAGGCGCTAGCGGGAACCTACGGTCAGTACTTC.